This T cell receptor (beta chain) stems from a study of post-analysis software for immune sequencing data. Turning to the study itself: The courses of disease that were included comprised relapsing-remitting, secondary progressive and progressive-relapsing multiple sclerosis.

Broader study findings: There were about 5 TRBV segments more frequent in patients than controls, and TRBV5-6, TRBV5-1 and TRBV20-1 were among them.

This clonotype was counted only a few times. Antigen unknown. The CDR3 is 12 amino acids. V lost 8 bases and J 3 bases, leaving 10 bases between the germline ends. Included in the TCR beta cDNA libraries were unique molecular identifiers. Via MiXCR, TCRdb re-called the PCR reads, giving one row per CDR3 protein. Here the sample spans hundreds of thousands of distinct CDR3 sequences, approximately 53% being singletons. What was sequenced was blood. This chain links TRBV12-3 or TRBV12-4 with TRBJ1-1, with D hard to call. This sequence was found in a girl under 18 with multiple sclerosis. Here the CDR3 reads CASSPRYTEAFF. The CDR3 DNA is TGTGCCAGCTCACCAAGATACACTGAAGCTTTCTTT.